The 6 T cell receptor beta chains given below trace back to one sample, sequenced in a study of shared clonotypes between healthy human individuals. Only in-frame clones appear in the TCRdb table, and some are missing; sequencing was by immunoSEQ multiplex PCR. This repertoire shows around 1,000,000 clones, about 72% found once; its top ten account for approximately 0.9%. Sequencing was performed on memory CD4+ T cells from PBMCs. As for subset: CD45RA-negative fraction. The receptors here all came from a man younger than 30 in good health. Some clones in this sample may be carry-over from other donors' samples.

The chain couples TRBV30 to TRBJ1-1; D remains ambiguous. Per germline, CDR1 GTSNPN and CDR2 SVGIG (reference sequence). V was shortened by 2 bases and J by 2 bases, with 9 bases between the two germline ends. This CDR3 is 13 amino acids long. The CDR3 DNA reads as TGTGCCTGGAGTCAGGCACGTAACACTGAAGCTTTCTTT. Translating it yields CAWSQARNTEAFF.

The chain recombines TRBV2 with TRBJ1-5; TRBD1 is a possible D gene (5 bases). The CDR3 contains 12 residues. Germline lookup yields CDR1 SNHLY and CDR2 FYNNEI. Trimming took off 3 bases at V and 9 bases at J, with 9 bases between the two ends. As DNA, the CDR3 is TGTGCCAGCAGTGAGGGGGGTGGGCCCCAGCATTTT. Translation: CASSEGGGPQHF.

This clone was detected ten times or more. The junction does not match germline at one end; this may be a read error. The gene calls are TRBV20-1 and TRBJ2-5; possible D gene TRBD2, 5 bases. The germline V gene has CDR1 DFQATT and CDR2 SNEGSKA (reference sequence). The CDR3 totals 11 residues. The CDR3 DNA sequence: TGCAGTGCCGTCAGGACTCCTGATCAGCACTTC. Its protein product is CSAVRTPDQHF.

The rearrangement uses TRBV6-6 and TRBJ2-7, with TRBD2 identical over 9 bases. Trimming removed 11 bases from V and 12 bases from J; junction bases left unmatched: 11. The V gene's germline CDR1 is MNHNY and CDR2 SVGAGI (reference sequence). The CDR3 consists of 11 residues. CDR3 DNA: TGTGCCGCGCGGGGGGGCCGTAGCTCGTACTTC. Amino acid sequence: CAARGGRSSYF.

J is TRBJ2-1 and V is TRBV2, with 9 bases lining up with TRBD1. The germline CDR1 and CDR2 sequences are SNHLY and FYNNEI. CDR3 length: 15 amino acids. V was pared by 10 bases and J by 8 bases, with 15 bases of the junction left unmatched. This CDR3 reads CATKTDRGYMDEQFF. In DNA form, the CDR3 reads TGTGCCACAAAAACGGACAGGGGTTATATGGATGAGCAGTTCTTC. Supplemented by reference TRBV2 and TRBJ2-1, the full variable domain reads EPEVTQTPSHQVTQMGQEVILRCVPISNHLYFYWYRQILGQKVEFLVSFYNNEISEKSEIFDDQFSVERPDGSNFTLKIRSTKLEDSAMYFCATKTDRGYMDEQFFGPGTRLTVL.

The chain combines TRBV28 with TRBJ2-5; TRBD1 aligns across 7 bases. The CDR3 is 13 amino acids. CDR1 is MDHEN, CDR2 SYDVKM, per germline. V shed 4 bases and J 4 bases; nucleotides not matched to a gene: 3. CDR3 in amino acids: CASSSTGLETQYF. Here the CDR3 DNA reads TGTGCCAGCAGTTCGACAGGGCTAGAGACCCAGTACTTC.